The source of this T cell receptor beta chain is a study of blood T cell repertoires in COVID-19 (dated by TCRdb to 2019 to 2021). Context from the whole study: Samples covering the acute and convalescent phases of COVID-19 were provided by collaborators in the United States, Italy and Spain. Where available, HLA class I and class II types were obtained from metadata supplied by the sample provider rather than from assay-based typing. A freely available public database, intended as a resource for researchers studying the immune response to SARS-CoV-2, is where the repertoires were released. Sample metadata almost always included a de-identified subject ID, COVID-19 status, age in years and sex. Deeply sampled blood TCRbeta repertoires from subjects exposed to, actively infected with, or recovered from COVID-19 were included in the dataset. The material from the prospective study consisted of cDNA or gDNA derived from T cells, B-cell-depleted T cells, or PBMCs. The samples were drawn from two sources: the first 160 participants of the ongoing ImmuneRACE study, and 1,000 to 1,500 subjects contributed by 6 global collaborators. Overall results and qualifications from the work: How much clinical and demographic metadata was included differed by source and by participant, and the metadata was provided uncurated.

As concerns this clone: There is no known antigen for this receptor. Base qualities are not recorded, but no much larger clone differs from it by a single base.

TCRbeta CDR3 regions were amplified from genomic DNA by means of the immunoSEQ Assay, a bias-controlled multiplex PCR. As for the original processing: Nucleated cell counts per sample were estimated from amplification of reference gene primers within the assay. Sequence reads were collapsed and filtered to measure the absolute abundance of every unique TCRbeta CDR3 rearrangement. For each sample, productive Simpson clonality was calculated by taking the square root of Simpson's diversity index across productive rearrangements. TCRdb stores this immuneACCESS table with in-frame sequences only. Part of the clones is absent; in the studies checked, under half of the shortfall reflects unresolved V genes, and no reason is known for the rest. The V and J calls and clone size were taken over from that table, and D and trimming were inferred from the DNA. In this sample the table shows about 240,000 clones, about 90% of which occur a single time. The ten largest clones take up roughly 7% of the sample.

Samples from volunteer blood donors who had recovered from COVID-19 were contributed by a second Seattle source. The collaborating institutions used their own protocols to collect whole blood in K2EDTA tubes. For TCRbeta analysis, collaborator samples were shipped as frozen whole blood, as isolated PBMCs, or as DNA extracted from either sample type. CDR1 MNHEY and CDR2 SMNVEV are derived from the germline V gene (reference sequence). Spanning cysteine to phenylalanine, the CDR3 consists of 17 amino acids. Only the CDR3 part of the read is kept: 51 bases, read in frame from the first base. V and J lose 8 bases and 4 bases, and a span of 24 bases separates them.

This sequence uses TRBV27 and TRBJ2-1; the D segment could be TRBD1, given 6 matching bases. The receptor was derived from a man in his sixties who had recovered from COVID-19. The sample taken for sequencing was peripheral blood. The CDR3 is CASQTYRVGDLYNEQFF. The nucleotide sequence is TGTGCCAGCCAGACTTACAGGGTAGGGGACCTTTACAATGAGCAGTTCTTC.